Listed below are T cell receptor beta chains from one sample, sequenced in a study of T-cell reconstitution after alpha-beta-depleted transplantation in children. TCRdb used MiXCR to reprocess the PCR reads, holding one entry per CDR3 protein. The repertoire consists of some 300,000 distinct CDR3 sequences, with around 10% occurring once and the leading ten covering around 7.6%. The starting material was PBMCs, obtained before TCRalphabeta/CD19-depleted stem cell transplant. Source of these receptors: a boy in the first two years of life with acute myeloid leukemia, due to receive a stem cell transplant. Both conserved end residues are part of each CDR3. Each record gives: J gene, clone size, D gene, V gene, CDR3 DNA, CDR3 protein. D genes are given only for firm matches. Some rows mark clone size as missing; the rest say once, few, many or name a class of expanded clone.

J gene: TRBJ1-6; clone size: many; D gene: .; V gene: TRBV7-3; CDR3 DNA: TGTGCCAGCAGCTTAGGATTGGCTTCACCCCTCCACTTT; CDR3 protein: CASSLGLASPLHF
J gene: TRBJ2-7; clone size: many; D gene: .; V gene: TRBV7-6; CDR3 DNA: TGTGCCAGCAGCTTATCGAGGGGGGCGACAGGGCGGTACGAGCAGTACTTC; CDR3 protein: CASSLSRGATGRYEQYF
J gene: TRBJ2-5; clone size: many; D gene: .; V gene: TRBV18; CDR3 DNA: TGTGCCAGCTCACCACCGTTAACTAGTATACTCCAAGAGACCCAGTACTTC; CDR3 protein: CASSPPLTSILQETQYF
J gene: TRBJ1-1; clone size: .; D gene: TRBD1; V gene: TRBV20-1; CDR3 DNA: TGCAGTGCTAGAGATATAGGGACAGGGCTCATGAACACTGAAGCTTTCTTT; CDR3 protein: CSARDIGTGLMNTEAFF
J gene: TRBJ2-3; clone size: many; D gene: TRBD2; V gene: TRBV12-3/TRBV12-4; CDR3 DNA: TGTGCCAGCAGTTCCGCGGCGGCGGGGGGGCAGGCAGATACGCAGTATTTT; CDR3 protein: CASSSAAAGGQADTQYF
J gene: TRBJ1-2; clone size: many; D gene: .; V gene: TRBV5-8; CDR3 DNA: TGTGCCAGCAGCTTGGAATGGGACACCTATGGCTACACCTTC; CDR3 protein: CASSLEWDTYGYTF
J gene: TRBJ2-3; clone size: many; D gene: TRBD2; V gene: TRBV7-8; CDR3 DNA: TGTGCCAGCAGCTTAGTGCGGGAGGGGGGCTCAGATACGCAGTATTTT; CDR3 protein: CASSLVREGGSDTQYF
J gene: TRBJ2-7; clone size: .; D gene: TRBD1; V gene: TRBV27; CDR3 DNA: TGTGCCAGCAGTCTAGGGGGACAGTTCTACGAGCAGTACTTC; CDR3 protein: CASSLGGQFYEQYF
J gene: TRBJ1-3; clone size: many; D gene: .; V gene: TRBV3-1; CDR3 DNA: TGTGCCAGCAGCCAAGAAGGGACAACTGGAAACACCATATATTTT; CDR3 protein: CASSQEGTTGNTIYF
J gene: TRBJ2-1; clone size: .; D gene: .; V gene: TRBV7-2; CDR3 DNA: TGTGCCAGCAGCTTTAGTCGGAGCTCCTACAATGAGCAGTTCTTC; CDR3 protein: CASSFSRSSYNEQFF
J gene: TRBJ2-7; clone size: many; D gene: TRBD1; V gene: TRBV24-1; CDR3 DNA: TGTGCCACCAGTGATTTCGGACAGGGGACGGACGAGCAGTACTTC; CDR3 protein: CATSDFGQGTDEQYF
J gene: TRBJ1-6; clone size: many; D gene: .; V gene: TRBV5-5; CDR3 DNA: TGTGCCAGCAGCCCTGGGGCAGGCTCCTATAATTCACCCCTCCACTTT; CDR3 protein: CASSPGAGSYNSPLHF
J gene: TRBJ2-7; clone size: many; D gene: .; V gene: TRBV7-2; CDR3 DNA: TGTGCCAGCAGCTTAGCAGGGGTCTTCGAGCAGTACTTC; CDR3 protein: CASSLAGVFEQYF
J gene: TRBJ1-1; clone size: few; D gene: TRBD1; V gene: TRBV5-1; CDR3 DNA: TGCGCCAGCAGCAACACAGGGGAGAACACTGAAGCTTTCTTT; CDR3 protein: CASSNTGENTEAFF
J gene: TRBJ2-3; clone size: many; D gene: TRBD2; V gene: TRBV9; CDR3 DNA: TGTGCCAGCAGCGTAGGGACTAGAGATACGCAGTATTTT; CDR3 protein: CASSVGTRDTQYF
J gene: TRBJ2-7; clone size: many; D gene: .; V gene: TRBV7-2; CDR3 DNA: TGTGCCAGCAGCTTGACGGAGATCTACGAGCAGTACTTC; CDR3 protein: CASSLTEIYEQYF
J gene: TRBJ2-5; clone size: many; D gene: .; V gene: TRBV12-3/TRBV12-4; CDR3 DNA: TGTGCCAGCAGTTTTAGGGCTGGGGAGACCCAGTACTTC; CDR3 protein: CASSFRAGETQYF
J gene: TRBJ1-5; clone size: many; D gene: TRBD1; V gene: TRBV19; CDR3 DNA: TGTGCCAGTAGTATCAGGGGGGCGAGCAATCAGCCCCAGCATTTT; CDR3 protein: CASSIRGASNQPQHF
J gene: TRBJ2-7; clone size: .; D gene: .; V gene: TRBV13; CDR3 DNA: TGTGCCACCGGACTTCAGCGGCGCGAGCAGTACTTC; CDR3 protein: CATGLQRREQYF
J gene: TRBJ1-3; clone size: many; D gene: .; V gene: TRBV20-1; CDR3 DNA: TGCAGTGCTAGCGCAGGATCTGGAAACACCATATATTTT; CDR3 protein: CSASAGSGNTIYF
J gene: TRBJ2-5; clone size: .; D gene: TRBD2; V gene: TRBV19; CDR3 DNA: TGTGCCAGTACTCCCGAGGGAGGGCTAGAGACCCAGTACTTC; CDR3 protein: CASTPEGGLETQYF
J gene: TRBJ1-5; clone size: .; D gene: .; V gene: TRBV7-6; CDR3 DNA: TGTGCCAGCAGCTTAGAGGCAGTTCAGCCCCAGCATTTT; CDR3 protein: CASSLEAVQPQHF
J gene: TRBJ1-1; clone size: many; D gene: .; V gene: TRBV7-2; CDR3 DNA: TGTGCCAGCAGCTACCGGACGGGGAACACTGAAGCTTTCTTT; CDR3 protein: CASSYRTGNTEAFF
J gene: TRBJ2-7; clone size: many; D gene: .; V gene: TRBV5-5; CDR3 DNA: TGTGCCAGCAGCTTGGCAGGGAACGAGCAGTACTTC; CDR3 protein: CASSLAGNEQYF
J gene: TRBJ1-5; clone size: .; D gene: .; V gene: TRBV5-5; CDR3 DNA: TGTGCCAGCAGGAAAGGACAGCTGAGCAATCAGCCCCAGCATTTT; CDR3 protein: CASRKGQLSNQPQHF
J gene: TRBJ2-3; clone size: .; D gene: TRBD2; V gene: TRBV12-3/TRBV12-4; CDR3 DNA: TGTGCCAGCAGCCTTCGACTAGCGGGGGGGCTTTTTTGCACAGATACGCAGTATTTT; CDR3 protein: CASSLRLAGGLFCTDTQYF
J gene: TRBJ2-7; clone size: many; D gene: TRBD2; V gene: TRBV28; CDR3 DNA: TGTGCCAGCAGTCCCCACACGGGACTAGCGGGAGGGCCCATTAGGGAGCAGTACTTC; CDR3 protein: CASSPHTGLAGGPIREQYF
J gene: TRBJ2-2; clone size: many; D gene: TRBD2; V gene: TRBV4-3; CDR3 DNA: TGCGCCAGCAGCCAAGATTGGCTAGCGGGAGGGCGAGACACCGGGGAGCTGTTTTTT; CDR3 protein: CASSQDWLAGGRDTGELFF
J gene: TRBJ2-7; clone size: many; D gene: TRBD2; V gene: TRBV24-1; CDR3 DNA: TGTGCCACCAGTGGACTAGCGGGAGTAACCTACGAGCAGTACTTC; CDR3 protein: CATSGLAGVTYEQYF
J gene: TRBJ1-1; clone size: many; D gene: TRBD1; V gene: TRBV4-2; CDR3 DNA: TGTGCCAGCAGCCGACTAACCGGGACAGTGCGTTCCACTGAAGCTTTCTTT; CDR3 protein: CASSRLTGTVRSTEAFF
J gene: TRBJ2-4; clone size: many; D gene: .; V gene: TRBV20-1; CDR3 DNA: TGCAGTGCTAGAGCAGGAGACATTCAGTACTTC; CDR3 protein: CSARAGDIQYF
J gene: TRBJ2-1; clone size: many; D gene: TRBD2; V gene: TRBV20-1; CDR3 DNA: TGCAGTGCTAGAGTGGCAGCGGGGGTTTACAATGAGCAGTTCTTC; CDR3 protein: CSARVAAGVYNEQFF
J gene: TRBJ2-7; clone size: many; D gene: .; V gene: TRBV18; CDR3 DNA: TGTGCCAGCTCACCAACTGGGAACTACGAGCAGTACTTC; CDR3 protein: CASSPTGNYEQYF
J gene: TRBJ2-5; clone size: many; D gene: .; V gene: TRBV12-3/TRBV12-4; CDR3 DNA: TGTGCCAGCAGTTTGGGGTATCTGAGGGAGACCCAGTACTTC; CDR3 protein: CASSLGYLRETQYF
J gene: TRBJ1-2; clone size: many; D gene: .; V gene: TRBV27; CDR3 DNA: TGTGCCAGCAGTCAACAAAGCCGCTATGGCTACACCTTC; CDR3 protein: CASSQQSRYGYTF
J gene: TRBJ2-5; clone size: many; D gene: .; V gene: TRBV5-1; CDR3 DNA: TGCGCCAGCAGCTTGGGCCGGCTTCAAGAGACCCAGTACTTC; CDR3 protein: CASSLGRLQETQYF
J gene: TRBJ1-5; clone size: many; D gene: .; V gene: TRBV6-1; CDR3 DNA: TGTGCCAGCAGTGAACAGGGGATAGGACTCAATCAGCCCCAGCATTTT; CDR3 protein: CASSEQGIGLNQPQHF
J gene: TRBJ2-5; clone size: many; D gene: .; V gene: TRBV3-1; CDR3 DNA: TGTGCCAGCACGCGGGTCGGTTTGAAGTCGGAGACCCAGTACTTC; CDR3 protein: CASTRVGLKSETQYF
J gene: TRBJ1-1; clone size: many; D gene: TRBD1; V gene: TRBV5-6; CDR3 DNA: TGTGCCAGCAGCGGCAGGGGGAAAGCTTTCTTT; CDR3 protein: CASSGRGKAFF
J gene: TRBJ1-2; clone size: many; D gene: .; V gene: TRBV9; CDR3 DNA: TGTGCCAGCAGCCCTCCTGGGGGGAACTATGGCTACACCTTC; CDR3 protein: CASSPPGGNYGYTF
J gene: TRBJ1-3; clone size: many; D gene: TRBD1; V gene: TRBV7-2; CDR3 DNA: TGTGCCAGCAGCCGTACAGGGGGAGGAAACACCATATATTTT; CDR3 protein: CASSRTGGGNTIYF
J gene: TRBJ2-1; clone size: few; D gene: .; V gene: TRBV5-1; CDR3 DNA: TGCGCCAGCAGCTACAGGGGAGGTGAGCAGTTCTTC; CDR3 protein: CASSYRGGEQFF
J gene: TRBJ2-6; clone size: many; D gene: .; V gene: TRBV21-1; CDR3 DNA: TGTGCCAGCAGCAAAGGGGACGATCTAGGTGGGGCCAACGTCCTGACTTTC; CDR3 protein: CASSKGDDLGGANVLTF
J gene: TRBJ2-5; clone size: many; D gene: TRBD1; V gene: TRBV9; CDR3 DNA: TGTGCCAGCAGCGTAGAGGGCAGGGGGTGGGAGACCCAGTACTTC; CDR3 protein: CASSVEGRGWETQYF
J gene: TRBJ2-5; clone size: few; D gene: TRBD1; V gene: TRBV7-9; CDR3 DNA: TGTGCCAGCAGCTTAGACCGGGACAGGGGGCGCCCTTTATACTTC; CDR3 protein: CASSLDRDRGRPLYF
J gene: TRBJ2-3; clone size: .; D gene: .; V gene: TRBV4-2; CDR3 DNA: TGTGCCAGCAGAGCCCATTCCACAGATACGCAGTATTTT; CDR3 protein: CASRAHSTDTQYF
J gene: TRBJ2-4; clone size: many; D gene: .; V gene: TRBV20-1; CDR3 DNA: TGCAGTGCTAGAGTATCCGATAGAGCCAAAAACATTCAGTACTTC; CDR3 protein: CSARVSDRAKNIQYF
J gene: TRBJ2-7; clone size: many; D gene: TRBD2; V gene: TRBV6-5; CDR3 DNA: TGTGCCAGCAGTTACCTAGCGGAGCCCCCCTCCAAGCAGTACTTC; CDR3 protein: CASSYLAEPPSKQYF
J gene: TRBJ2-1; clone size: .; D gene: .; V gene: TRBV9; CDR3 DNA: TGTGCCAGCAGCCCAAAGCTGGCCCCAGGCTCCTACAATGAGCAGTTCTTC; CDR3 protein: CASSPKLAPGSYNEQFF
J gene: TRBJ1-5; clone size: many; D gene: .; V gene: TRBV7-8; CDR3 DNA: TGTGCCAGCAGCTACAGAAATCAGCCCCAGCATTTT; CDR3 protein: CASSYRNQPQHF
J gene: TRBJ2-7; clone size: few; D gene: .; V gene: TRBV3-1; CDR3 DNA: TGTGCCAGCAGCCAAGGCGAGGGGAGGATGCAGTACTTC; CDR3 protein: CASSQGEGRMQYF
J gene: TRBJ2-7; clone size: many; D gene: TRBD2; V gene: TRBV9; CDR3 DNA: TGTGCCAGCAGCGTAGATAGCGGGGGGGCCTACGAGCAGTACTTC; CDR3 protein: CASSVDSGGAYEQYF
J gene: TRBJ1-5; clone size: many; D gene: TRBD1; V gene: TRBV7-9; CDR3 DNA: TGTGCCAGCAGCCCGGACAGGTCTTATCAGCCCCAGCATTTT; CDR3 protein: CASSPDRSYQPQHF
J gene: TRBJ2-1; clone size: many; D gene: .; V gene: TRBV15; CDR3 DNA: TGTGCCACCAGCAGAGACCCCGCACTAGTCAACAATGAGCAGTTCTTC; CDR3 protein: CATSRDPALVNNEQFF
J gene: TRBJ1-2; clone size: .; D gene: .; V gene: TRBV7-4; CDR3 DNA: TGTGCCAGCAGCTTAGGGGGAACAGGTCTCTGCGGCTACACCTTC; CDR3 protein: CASSLGGTGLCGYTF